This T cell receptor beta chain is from a study of blood T cell repertoires in COVID-19 (dated by TCRdb to about 2020). Looking at the study overall: Samples covering the acute and convalescent phases of COVID-19 were provided by collaborators in the United States, Italy and Spain. The material from the prospective study consisted of cDNA or gDNA derived from T cells, B-cell-depleted T cells, or PBMCs. The dataset comprised deeply sampled blood TCRbeta repertoires from subjects exposed to, actively infected with, or recovered from COVID-19. The repertoires were released in a freely available public database intended as a resource for research on the immune response to SARS-CoV-2. The samples were drawn from two sources: the first 160 participants of the ongoing ImmuneRACE study, and about 1,300 subjects contributed by 6 global collaborators. The sample metadata nearly always contained a de-identified subject ID, COVID-19 status, age in years and sex. Where available, HLA class I and class II types were obtained from metadata supplied by the sample provider rather than from assay-based typing.

TCRbeta CDR3 regions were amplified from genomic DNA by means of the immunoSEQ Assay, a bias-controlled multiplex PCR. Regarding the original processing steps: Nucleated cell counts per sample were estimated from amplification of reference gene primers within the assay. To quantify the absolute abundance of each unique TCRbeta CDR3 rearrangement, sequence reads were collapsed and filtered. Productive Simpson clonality was computed per sample as the square root of Simpson's diversity index over productive rearrangements. TCRdb took over this immuneACCESS table, retaining in-frame rearrangements with V and J assigned. Such tables are incomplete; in checked studies, under half of the missing clones stem from an unresolved V gene, and the remainder is unexplained. V, J and clone size are those of that table, while D and trimming were read from the DNA. The sample table lists about 140,000 clones, approximately 80% of them with a count of one. In total, the top ten clones hold around 1.5% of the sample.

The paper as a whole reports these results and caveats: The amount of clinical and demographic metadata varied by source and participant and was provided uncurated.

The germline V gene provides CDR1 SQVTM and CDR2 ANQGSEA. The germline V and J ends show losses of 7 bases and 0 bases respectively, and no gene match explains 5 bases of the junction. CDR3 length: 14 amino acids, cysteine to phenylalanine. The only DNA kept is the CDR3, 42 bases in frame from the first base. On this clone: The antigen it binds to is not known. No much larger clone is present one base from it, and per-base qualities are unavailable.

Each collaborating institution followed its own protocols to collect whole blood in K2EDTA tubes. For TCRbeta analysis, collaborators shipped samples as frozen whole blood, isolated PBMCs, or DNA extracted from either of those sample types. The sample comprised peripheral blood. This receptor chain uses TRBV29-1 and TRBJ2-1, with TRBD2 matching 8 junction bases. The TCR was taken from a human donor in a cohort sampled during active COVID-19. The nucleotides read TGCAGCGCCGAACTAGCGGCCTCCTACAATGAGCAGTTCTTC. It translates to CSAELAASYNEQFF.